This T cell receptor beta chain came from a study of blood T cell repertoires in COVID-19. Across the whole study: From T cells, B-cell-depleted T cells, or PBMCs came the material, which was cDNA or gDNA.

This table comes from immunoSEQ multiplex PCR, and its TCRdb copy is limited to in-frame clones, with some not included. The table lists roughly 200,000 clones, 80% to 90% of them singletons. The V gene lost 0 bases and the J gene lost 7 bases, with 15 bases spanning the gap. Looked up from germline, CDR1 is SGHTA and CDR2 is FQGNSA. The CDR3 is made up of 15 amino acids. The rearrangement links TRBV7-2 to TRBJ1-1; possible D gene TRBD1, 6 bases. The sequenced material came from peripheral blood. This TCR was sampled from a human donor with active or convalescent COVID-19. The donor label of this sample is uncertain. This CDR3 reads CASSLAQGSRGEAFF. The CDR3 DNA reads TGTGCCAGCAGCTTAGCTCAGGGGAGTCGGGGTGAAGCTTTCTTT.